This T cell receptor beta chain emerged from a study of spatial heterogeneity in lung cancer. Study-level information: Beta-chain sequences consistently outnumbered alpha-chain sequences in detection.

V dropped 6 bases and J dropped 3 bases, with 12 bases sitting between them. The CDR3 is 13 residues long. Germline V gene data show CDR1 as MNHEY and CDR2 as SVGEGT. The time point here: blood at routine non-recurrence follow-up after resection. Unsorted tumor, nontumor lung tissue or cryopreserved PBMC supplied the whole RNA. Individually, TCR cDNA molecules were each labelled with a unique molecular identifier. TCRdb passed the 5' RACE reads through MiXCR, listing each CDR3 protein once. The data contain about 94,000 distinct CDR3 sequences, roughly a fifth of them seen just once; the ten biggest clones take up around a fifth.

This TCR came from a male donor with early-stage non-small cell lung cancer. Material: PBMCs, obtained at follow-up. J is TRBJ2-7 and V is TRBV6-2 or TRBV6-3, with D unclear. The CDR3 DNA sequence: TGTGCCAGCAGCAGACCGGGCGGCTACGAGCAGTACGTC. Encoded protein: CASSRPGGYEQYV.